One and the same sample provided the 3 T cell receptor beta chains below, sequenced in a study of cytomegalovirus exposure and HLA in healthy donors. Researchers ran the PCR with 60 Vbeta and 13 Jbeta primers. The method was immunoSEQ multiplex PCR; TCRdb's version includes in-frame clones alone and lacks a portion of them. The sample lists some 120,000 clones, 79% occurring once. The sample comprised PBMCs. These receptors all come from a man aged 30 to 45 in good health and CMV-seropositive.

This clone was detected a few times. V gene TRBV13 combines with J gene TRBJ2-7; possible D gene TRBD2, 6 bases. Germline lookup yields CDR1 PRHDT and CDR2 FYEKMQ (reference sequence). V was cut by 5 bases and J by 4 bases, with 18 bases left in between. The CDR3 has 15 residues. CDR3 sequence (DNA): TGTGCCAGCAGCCCCCCCGGCCGTCGGGAGTACGAGCAGTACTTC. Translation: CASSPPGRREYEQYF.

This clone occurred once. J is TRBJ1-5 and V is TRBV11-2; D call uncertain. This CDR3 is 16 amino acids long. Per the germline V gene, CDR1 is SGHAT and CDR2 is FQNNGV. V shed 5 bases and J shed 1 base, with 15 bases lying between them. This CDR3 is CASSQRAGTSNQPQHF. CDR3 nucleotides: TGTGCCAGCAGCCAGCGAGCGGGCACGAGCAATCAGCCCCAGCATTTT.

V gene TRBV21-1 combines with J gene TRBJ2-1; the table calls TRBD2, which could not be checked here. TRBV21-1 represents a pseudogene. The CDR3 has 17 amino acids. The CDR3 loop reads CASSKGSAAGSGYEQFF. The CDR3, as DNA: TGTGCCAGCAGCAAAGGATCTGCAGCGGGAAGTGGGTATGAGCAGTTCTTC.